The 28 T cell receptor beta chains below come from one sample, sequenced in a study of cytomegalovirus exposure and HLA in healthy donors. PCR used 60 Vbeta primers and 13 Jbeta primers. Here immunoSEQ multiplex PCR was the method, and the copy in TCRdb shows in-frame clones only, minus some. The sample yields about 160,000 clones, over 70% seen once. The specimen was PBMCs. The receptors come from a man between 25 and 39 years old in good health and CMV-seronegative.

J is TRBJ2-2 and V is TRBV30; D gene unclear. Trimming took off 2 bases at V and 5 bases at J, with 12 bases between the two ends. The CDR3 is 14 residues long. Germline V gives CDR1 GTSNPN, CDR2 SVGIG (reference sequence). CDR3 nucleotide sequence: TGTGCCTGGAGTTTAAACGGGTTAACCGGGGAGCTGTTTTTT. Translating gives CAWSLNGLTGELFF.

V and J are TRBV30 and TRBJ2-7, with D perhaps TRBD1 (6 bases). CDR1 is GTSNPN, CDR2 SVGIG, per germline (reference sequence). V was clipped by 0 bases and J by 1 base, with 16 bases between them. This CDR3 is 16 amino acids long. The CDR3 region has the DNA TGTGCCTGGAGTGTTAGGCAGGGGTGGGATTCCTACGAGCAGTACTTC. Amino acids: CAWSVRQGWDSYEQYF. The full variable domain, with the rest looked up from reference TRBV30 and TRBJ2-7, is SQTIHQWPATLVQPVGSPLSLECTVEGTSNPNLYWYRQAAGRGLQLLFYSVGIGQISSEVPQNLSASRPQDRQFILSSKKLLLSDSGFYLCAWSVRQGWDSYEQYFGPGTRLTVT.

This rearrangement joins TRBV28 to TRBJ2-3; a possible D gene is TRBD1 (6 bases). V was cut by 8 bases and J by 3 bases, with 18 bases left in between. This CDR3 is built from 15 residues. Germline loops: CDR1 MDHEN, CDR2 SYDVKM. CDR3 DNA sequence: TGTGCCAGCGAGACTCCTCAGGGGCGGACAGATACGCAGTATTTT. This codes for CASETPQGRTDTQYF.

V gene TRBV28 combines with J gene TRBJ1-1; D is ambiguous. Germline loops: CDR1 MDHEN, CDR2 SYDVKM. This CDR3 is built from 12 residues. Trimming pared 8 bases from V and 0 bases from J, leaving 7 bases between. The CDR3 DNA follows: TGTGCCAGCGTTTCAGTGAACACTGAAGCTTTCTTT. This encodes CASVSVNTEAFF.

This chain's CDR3 is CSAYVADTQYF. CDR3 nucleotides: TGCAGTGCTTACGTAGCAGATACGCAGTATTTT. This chain joins TRBV20-1 and TRBJ2-3; D not certain. V shed 5 bases and J shed 4 bases, with 7 bases lying between them. Germline lookup yields CDR1 DFQATT and CDR2 SNEGSKA (reference sequence). The CDR3 covers 11 residues.

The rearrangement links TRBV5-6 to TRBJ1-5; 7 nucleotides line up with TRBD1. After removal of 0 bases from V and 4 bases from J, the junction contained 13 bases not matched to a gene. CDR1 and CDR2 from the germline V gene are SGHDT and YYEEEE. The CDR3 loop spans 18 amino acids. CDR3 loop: CASSLGGEQGRGNQPQHF. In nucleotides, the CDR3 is TGTGCCAGCAGCTTGGGCGGGGAACAGGGGCGAGGGAATCAGCCCCAGCATTTT.

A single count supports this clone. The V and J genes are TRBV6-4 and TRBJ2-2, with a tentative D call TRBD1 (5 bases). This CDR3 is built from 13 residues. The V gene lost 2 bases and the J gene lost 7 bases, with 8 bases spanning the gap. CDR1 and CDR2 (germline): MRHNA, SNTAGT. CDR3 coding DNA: TGTGCCAGCAGTGACCGAGACAGCGGGGAGCTGTTTTTT. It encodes CASSDRDSGELFF.

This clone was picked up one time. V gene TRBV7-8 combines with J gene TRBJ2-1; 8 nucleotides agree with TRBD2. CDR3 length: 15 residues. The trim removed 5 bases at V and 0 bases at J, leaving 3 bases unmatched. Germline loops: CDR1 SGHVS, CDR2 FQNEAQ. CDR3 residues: CASSQSGSSYNEQFF. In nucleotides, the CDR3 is TGTGCCAGCAGCCAGAGCGGGAGCTCCTACAATGAGCAGTTCTTC.

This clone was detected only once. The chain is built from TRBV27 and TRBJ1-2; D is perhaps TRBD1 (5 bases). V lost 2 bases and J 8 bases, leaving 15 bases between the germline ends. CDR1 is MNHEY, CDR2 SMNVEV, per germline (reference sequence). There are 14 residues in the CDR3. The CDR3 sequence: CASSLLGGLNGYTF. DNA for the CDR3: TGTGCCAGCAGTTTACTCGGGGGTTTAAACGGCTACACCTTC.

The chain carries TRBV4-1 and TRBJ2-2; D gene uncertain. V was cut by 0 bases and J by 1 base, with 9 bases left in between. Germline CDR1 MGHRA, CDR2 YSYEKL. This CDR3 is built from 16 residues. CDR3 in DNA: TGCGCCAGCAGCCAAGAGGCCGCCCGGAACACCGGGGAGCTGTTTTTT. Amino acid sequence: CASSQEAARNTGELFF.

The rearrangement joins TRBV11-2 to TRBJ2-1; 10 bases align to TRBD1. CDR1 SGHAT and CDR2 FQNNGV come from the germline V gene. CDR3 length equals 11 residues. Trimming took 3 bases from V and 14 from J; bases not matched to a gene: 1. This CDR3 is CASSLGTGEFF. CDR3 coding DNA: TGTGCCAGCAGCTTGGGGACAGGGGAGTTCTTC.

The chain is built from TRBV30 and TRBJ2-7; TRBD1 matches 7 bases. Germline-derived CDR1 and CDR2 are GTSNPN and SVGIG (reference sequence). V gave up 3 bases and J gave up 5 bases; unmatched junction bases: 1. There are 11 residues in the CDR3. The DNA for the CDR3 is TGTGCCTGGAGCGGACAGGACGAGCAGTACTTC. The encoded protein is CAWSGQDEQYF.

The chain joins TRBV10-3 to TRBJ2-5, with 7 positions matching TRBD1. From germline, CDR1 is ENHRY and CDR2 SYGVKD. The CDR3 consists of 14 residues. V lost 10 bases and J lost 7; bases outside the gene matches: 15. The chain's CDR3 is CATEDRDYPGTQYF. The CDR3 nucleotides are TGTGCCACCGAAGACAGGGATTATCCCGGGACCCAGTACTTC.

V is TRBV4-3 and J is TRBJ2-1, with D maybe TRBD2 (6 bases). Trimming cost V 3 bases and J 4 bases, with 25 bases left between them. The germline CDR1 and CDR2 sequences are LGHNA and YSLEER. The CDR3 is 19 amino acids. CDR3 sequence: CASSQAGTAKPETYNEQFF. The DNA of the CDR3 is TGCGCCAGCAGCCAGGCCGGGACTGCAAAGCCGGAAACGTACAATGAGCAGTTCTTC.

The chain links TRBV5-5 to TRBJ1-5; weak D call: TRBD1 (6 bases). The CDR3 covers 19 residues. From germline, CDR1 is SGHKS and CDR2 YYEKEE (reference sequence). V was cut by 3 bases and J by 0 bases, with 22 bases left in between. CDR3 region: CASSWPREPGVYSNQPQHF. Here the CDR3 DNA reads TGTGCCAGCAGCTGGCCAAGGGAACCAGGGGTATATAGCAATCAGCCCCAGCATTTT.

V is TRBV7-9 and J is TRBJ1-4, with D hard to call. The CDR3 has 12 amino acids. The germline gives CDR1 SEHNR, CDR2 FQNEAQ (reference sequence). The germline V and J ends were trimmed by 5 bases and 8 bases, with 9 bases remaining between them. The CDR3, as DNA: TGTGCCAGCAGCCGCCGCGGGGAAAAACTGTTTTTT. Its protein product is CASSRRGEKLFF.

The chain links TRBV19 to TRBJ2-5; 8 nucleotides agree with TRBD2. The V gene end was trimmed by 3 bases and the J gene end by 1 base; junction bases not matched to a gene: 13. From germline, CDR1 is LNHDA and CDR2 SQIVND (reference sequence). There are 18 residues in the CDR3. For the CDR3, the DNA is TGTGCCAGTAGTATGAGGTTCGTTGGGCTAGCGGGCCAAGAGACCCAGTACTTC. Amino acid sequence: CASSMRFVGLAGQETQYF.

The CDR3 sequence: CASSWELGTGELFF. CDR3 bases: TGCGCCAGCAGTTGGGAGTTGGGCACCGGGGAGCTGTTTTTT. J is TRBJ2-2 and V is TRBV5-1, with D tentatively TRBD2 (5 bases). V dropped 5 bases and J dropped 4 bases, with 12 bases sitting between them. The CDR3 contains 14 residues. The germline gives CDR1 SGHRS, CDR2 YFSETQ.

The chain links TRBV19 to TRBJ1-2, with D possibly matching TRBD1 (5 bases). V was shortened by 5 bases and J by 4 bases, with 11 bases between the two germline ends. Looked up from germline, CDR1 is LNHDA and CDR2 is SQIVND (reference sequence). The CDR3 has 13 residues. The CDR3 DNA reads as TGTGCCAGTAGTCTACGACAGAGCTATGGCTACACCTTC. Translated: CASSLRQSYGYTF. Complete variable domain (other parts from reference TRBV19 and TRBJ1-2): DGGITQSPKYLFRKEGQNVTLSCEQNLNHDAMYWYRQDPGQGLRLIYYSQIVNDFQKGDIAEGYSVSREKKESFPLTVTSAQKNPTAFYLCASSLRQSYGYTFGSGTRLTVV.

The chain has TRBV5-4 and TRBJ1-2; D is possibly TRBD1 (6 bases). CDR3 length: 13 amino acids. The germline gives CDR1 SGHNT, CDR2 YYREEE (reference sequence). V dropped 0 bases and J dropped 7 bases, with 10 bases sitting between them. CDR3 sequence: CASSLVSRGGYTF. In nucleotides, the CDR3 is TGTGCCAGCAGCTTGGTTAGCAGGGGTGGCTACACCTTC. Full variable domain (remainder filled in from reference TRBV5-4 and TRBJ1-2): ETGVTQSPTHLIKTRGQQVTLRCSSQSGHNTVSWYQQALGQGPQFIFQYYREEENGRGNFPPRFSGLQFPNYSSELNVNALELDDSALYLCASSLVSRGGYTFGSGTRLTVV.

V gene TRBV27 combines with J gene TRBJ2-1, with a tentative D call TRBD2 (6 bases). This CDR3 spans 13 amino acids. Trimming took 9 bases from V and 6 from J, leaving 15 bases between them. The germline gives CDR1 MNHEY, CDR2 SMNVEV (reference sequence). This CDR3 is CASKELGGNEQFF. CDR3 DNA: TGTGCCAGTAAGGAGCTGGGGGGCAATGAGCAGTTCTTC.

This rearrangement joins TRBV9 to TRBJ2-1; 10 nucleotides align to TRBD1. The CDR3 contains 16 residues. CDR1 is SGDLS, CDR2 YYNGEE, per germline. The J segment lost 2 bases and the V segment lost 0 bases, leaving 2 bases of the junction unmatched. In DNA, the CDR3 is TGTGCCAGCAGCGTAGAAGGGACAGGGGCCTACAATGAGCAGTTCTTC. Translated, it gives CASSVEGTGAYNEQFF. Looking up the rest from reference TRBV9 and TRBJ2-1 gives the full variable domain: DSGVTQTPKHLITATGQRVTLRCSPRSGDLSVYWYQQSLDQGLQFLIQYYNGEERAKGNILERFSAQQFPDLHSELNLSSLELGDSALYFCASSVEGTGAYNEQFFGPGTRLTVL.

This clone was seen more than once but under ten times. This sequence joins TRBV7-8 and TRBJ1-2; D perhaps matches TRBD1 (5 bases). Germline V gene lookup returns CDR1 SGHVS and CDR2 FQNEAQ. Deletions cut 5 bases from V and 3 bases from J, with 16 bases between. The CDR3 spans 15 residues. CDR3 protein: CASSVDMVRHYGYTF. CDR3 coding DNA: TGTGCCAGCAGCGTGGACATGGTGCGACACTATGGCTACACCTTC.

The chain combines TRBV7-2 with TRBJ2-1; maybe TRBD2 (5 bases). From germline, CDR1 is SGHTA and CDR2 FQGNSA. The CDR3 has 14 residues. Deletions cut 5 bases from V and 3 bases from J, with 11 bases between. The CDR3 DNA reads TGTGCCAGCAGCCTCAAACTAGGCTACAATGAGCAGTTCTTC. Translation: CASSLKLGYNEQFF.

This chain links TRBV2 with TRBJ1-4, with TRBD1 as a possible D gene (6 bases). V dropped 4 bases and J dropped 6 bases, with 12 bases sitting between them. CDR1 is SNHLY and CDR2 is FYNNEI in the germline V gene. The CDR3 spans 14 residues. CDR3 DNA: TGTGCCAGCAGTGTGTACAGGGAGTATGAAAAACTGTTTTTT. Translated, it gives CASSVYREYEKLFF.

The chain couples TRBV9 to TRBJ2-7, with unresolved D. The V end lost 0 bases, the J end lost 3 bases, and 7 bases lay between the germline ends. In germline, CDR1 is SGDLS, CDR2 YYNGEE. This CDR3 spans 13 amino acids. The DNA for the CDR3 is TGTGCCAGCAGCGTAGATCCGGGCTACGAGCAGTACTTC. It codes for CASSVDPGYEQYF. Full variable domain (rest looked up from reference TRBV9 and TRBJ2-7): DSGVTQTPKHLITATGQRVTLRCSPRSGDLSVYWYQQSLDQGLQFLIQYYNGEERAKGNILERFSAQQFPDLHSELNLSSLELGDSALYFCASSVDPGYEQYFGPGTRLTVT.

In DNA, the CDR3 is TGTGCCAGCAGCTTAGAAGGGACAGGCCGCTATGGCTACACCTTC. It specifies CASSLEGTGRYGYTF. The J gene is TRBJ1-2, the V gene TRBV11-2; 8 bases fit TRBD1. The CDR3 sequence is 15 residues long. Germline V gene lookup returns CDR1 SGHAT and CDR2 FQNNGV. Trimming at V came to 0 bases and at J to 4 bases, leaving 4 bases not matched to a gene. The whole variable domain, remainder taken from reference TRBV11-2 and TRBJ1-2, is EAGVAQSPRYKIIEKRQSVAFWCNPISGHATLYWYQQILGQGPKLLIQFQNNGVVDDSQLPKDRFSAERLKGVDSTLKIQPAKLEDSAVYLCASSLEGTGRYGYTFGSGTRLTVV.

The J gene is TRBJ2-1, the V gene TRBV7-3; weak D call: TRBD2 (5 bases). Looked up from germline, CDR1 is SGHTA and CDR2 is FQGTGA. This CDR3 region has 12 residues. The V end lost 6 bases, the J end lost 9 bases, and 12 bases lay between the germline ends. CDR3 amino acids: CASSFGIGEQFF. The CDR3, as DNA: TGTGCCAGCAGTTTCGGGATTGGTGAGCAGTTCTTC. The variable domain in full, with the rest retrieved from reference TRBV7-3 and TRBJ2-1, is GAGVSQTPSNKVTEKGKYVELRCDPISGHTALYWYRQSLGQGPEFLIYFQGTGAADDSGLPNDRFFAVRPEGSVSTLKIQRTERGDSAVYLCASSFGIGEQFFGPGTRLTVL.